The T cell receptor (beta chain) described here comes from a study of blood T cell repertoires in COVID-19. Background on the study: Acute and convalescent COVID-19 samples came from the United States, Italy and Spain. PBMCs, B-cell-depleted T cells, or T cells were the source of the cDNA or gDNA that made up the material.

Germline loops: CDR1 SEHNR, CDR2 FQNEAQ (reference sequence). The CDR3 has 18 residues. The germline V and J ends were trimmed by 4 bases and 1 base, with 19 bases remaining between them. In the authors' workflow: Reference gene primer amplification yielded estimated nucleated cell counts. The data were produced by immunoSEQ multiplex PCR, yet TCRdb's version contains in-frame clones alone and is incomplete. The V and J calls and clone size were taken over from that table, and D and trimming were inferred from the DNA. The sample holds some 83,000 clones, 88% seen once. The V call is TRBV7-9, the J call TRBJ2-2; D possibly corresponds to TRBD2 (6 bases). The sequenced material came from peripheral blood. The origin of this receptor is a man between 60 and 75 years old with acute or convalescent COVID-19. Here the CDR3 reads CASSSPSPGLMNTGELFF. CDR3 in DNA: TGTGCCAGCAGCTCACCGTCGCCGGGACTGATGAACACCGGGGAGCTGTTTTTT.